This TCR beta chain was profiled in a study of blood T cell repertoires in COVID-19. About the study: The analysed material was cDNA or gDNA that came from T cells, B-cell-depleted T cells, or PBMCs.

Trimming at V came to 2 bases and at J to 6 bases, leaving 8 bases not matched to a gene. CDR1 and CDR2 from the germline V gene are MDHEN and SYDVKM. The CDR3 has 17 residues. Per the original methods: Researchers report that nucleated cell counts were estimated from reference gene primer amplification. The protocol was immunoSEQ multiplex PCR, while the TCRdb copy is restricted to in-frame clones and leaves out a portion. That table gives V, J and clone size, and the DNA gave D and trimming. Of 200,000 to 300,000 clones in the sample, approximately 83% were seen once. This clonotype originated in a man aged 80 or over with acute or convalescent COVID-19. The specimen sequenced was peripheral blood. V and J are TRBV28 and TRBJ1-6; 9 bases map to TRBD1. The CDR3: CASSLRGQGLVNSPLHF. The CDR3, as DNA: TGTGCCAGCAGTTTAAGGGGACAGGGACTTGTTAATTCACCCCTCCACTTT.